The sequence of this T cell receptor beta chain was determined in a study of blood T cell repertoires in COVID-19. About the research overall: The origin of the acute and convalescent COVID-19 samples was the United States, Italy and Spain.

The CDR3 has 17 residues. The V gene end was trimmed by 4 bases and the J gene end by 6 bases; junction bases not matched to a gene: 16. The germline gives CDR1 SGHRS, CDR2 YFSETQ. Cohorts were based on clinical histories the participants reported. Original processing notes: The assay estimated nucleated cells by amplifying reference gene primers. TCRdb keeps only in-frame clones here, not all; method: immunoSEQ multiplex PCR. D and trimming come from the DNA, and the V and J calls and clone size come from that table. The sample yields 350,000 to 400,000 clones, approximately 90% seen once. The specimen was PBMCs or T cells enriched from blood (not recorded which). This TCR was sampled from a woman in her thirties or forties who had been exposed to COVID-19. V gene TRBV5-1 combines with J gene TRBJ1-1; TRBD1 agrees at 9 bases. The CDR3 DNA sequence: TGCGCCAGCAGCCAAGTCCCGGGACAGGGTGCGGGCGCTGAAGCTTTCTTT. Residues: CASSQVPGQGAGAEAFF.